A selection of T cell receptor beta chains follows, all from one sample in a study of cytomegalovirus exposure and HLA in healthy donors. The table came from immunoSEQ multiplex PCR; TCRdb's copy has only in-frame clones and leaves some out. Of 150,000 or so clones in the sample, roughly 72% were seen once. Sequenced material: PBMCs. The origin of the receptors is a man aged 35 to 55 in good health and CMV-seropositive. Both conserved end residues are part of each CDR3. The D gene is left open where the match is weak. Clone size appears in some rows only: once, few, many, or a class for an expanded clone.

- | TRBJ2-3 | - | TRBV7-9 | CASSTPVTDTQYF | TGTGCCAGCAGCACCCCGGTGACAGATACGCAGTATTTT
once | TRBJ2-1 | TRBD2 | TRBV7-8 | CASSLGLVMDNEQFF | TGTGCCAGCAGCCTGGGACTAGTGATGGACAATGAGCAGTTCTTC
- | TRBJ1-6 | - | TRBV27 | CASSLRSLGDRPYNSPLHF | TGTGCCAGCAGTTTAAGGTCCCTCGGTGACAGACCCTATAATTCACCCCTCCACTTT
- | TRBJ1-2 | TRBD1 | TRBV10-2 | CASSESWTGESAGYTF | TGCGCCAGCAGTGAGTCGTGGACAGGGGAGTCCGCGGGCTACACCTTC
few | TRBJ1-6 | TRBD1 | TRBV5-1 | CASSLAGTGFNSPLHF | TGCGCCAGCAGCTTGGCCGGGACAGGGTTTAATTCACCCCTCCACTTT
- | TRBJ2-1 | - | TRBV10-3 | CAISPPRGEQFF | TGTGCCATCAGTCCCCCACGCGGTGAGCAGTTCTTC
- | TRBJ2-2 | TRBD2 | TRBV15 | CATTSGDFPGELFF | TGTGCAACTACTAGCGGGGATTTTCCCGGGGAGCTGTTTTTT
few | TRBJ1-1 | - | TRBV5-1 | CASSPDTDTEAFF | TGCGCCAGCAGCCCAGACACGGACACTGAAGCTTTCTTT
- | TRBJ2-3 | - | TRBV7-3 | CASSLSITDTQYF | TGTGCCAGCAGCTTAAGTATCACAGATACGCAGTATTTT
- | TRBJ2-6 | - | TRBV9 | CASSVSAGNGANVLTF | TGTGCCAGCAGCGTGAGTGCGGGTAATGGGGCCAACGTCCTGACTTTC
- | TRBJ2-1 | TRBD1 | TRBV6-4 | CASSRDRGDGNEQFF | TGTGCCAGCAGTCGCGACAGGGGCGATGGCAATGAGCAGTTCTTC
- | TRBJ2-7 | TRBD2 | TRBV5-1 | CASSRTQTSGGSSYEQYF | TGCGCCAGCTCCCGGACACAAACTAGCGGGGGTAGCTCCTACGAGCAGTACTTC
once | TRBJ1-4 | TRBD1 | TRBV9 | CASSVTGSEKLFF | TGTGCCAGCAGCGTGACAGGGAGTGAAAAACTGTTTTTT
few | TRBJ2-3 | - | TRBV7-2 | CASTTQAGTDTQYF | TGTGCCAGCACCACCCAGGCGGGGACAGATACGCAGTATTTT
- | TRBJ2-3 | TRBD1 | TRBV9 | CASSYRTGGQDTQYF | TGTGCCAGCAGCTATAGGACAGGGGGGCAGGATACGCAGTATTTT
once | TRBJ1-1 | - | TRBV7-2 | CASSSRAENTEAFF | TGTGCCAGCAGCTCCAGGGCGGAGAACACTGAAGCTTTCTTT
- | TRBJ2-7 | TRBD2 | TRBV15 | CATSRVAGKGEQYF | TGTGCCACCAGCAGGGTAGCGGGGAAAGGCGAGCAGTACTTC
- | TRBJ1-3 | - | TRBV27 | CASSEGIGNTIYF | TGTGCCAGCAGTGAGGGTATCGGAAACACCATATATTTT
- | TRBJ1-1 | - | TRBV14 | CASSYRMNTEAFF | TGTGCCAGCAGCTATAGAATGAACACTGAAGCTTTCTTT
- | TRBJ2-5 | - | TRBV6-5 | CASSGGIGETQYF | TGTGCCAGCAGTGGGGGGATCGGGGAGACCCAGTACTTC
- | TRBJ1-5 | TRBD1 | TRBV7-2 | CASSVRQGVQHF | TGTGCCAGCAGCGTTAGACAGGGAGTCCAGCATTTT
- | TRBJ2-1 | TRBD2 | TRBV7-8 | CASSLWGGGGNYNEQFF | TGTGCCAGCAGCTTATGGGGGGGCGGGGGGAATTACAATGAGCAGTTCTTC
- | TRBJ1-5 | TRBD1 | TRBV7-3 | CASTRGTGQPQHF | TGTGCCAGCACCCGGGGGACAGGGCAGCCCCAGCATTTT
few | TRBJ2-1 | - | TRBV15 | CATSRDSRYEQFF | TGTGCCACCAGCAGAGATTCGCGGTATGAGCAGTTCTTC
few | TRBJ2-5 | - | TRBV7-9 | CASSFGRGQETQYF | TGTGCCAGCAGCTTTGGGCGGGGCCAAGAGACCCAGTACTTC
once | TRBJ1-1 | - | TRBV2 | CASSAQGYTEAFF | TGTGCCAGCAGTGCCCAGGGTTACACTGAAGCTTTCTTT
- | TRBJ2-5 | - | TRBV7-3 | CASSLTRQETQYF | TGTGCCAGCAGCCTCACTAGACAAGAGACCCAGTACTTC
- | TRBJ2-1 | TRBD2 | TRBV5-1 | CASSFPSRTSGGANEQFF | TGCGCCAGCAGCTTCCCGTCCAGAACTAGCGGGGGGGCGAATGAGCAGTTCTTC
- | TRBJ2-7 | - | TRBV19 | CASSITGSRTQEQYF | TGTGCCAGTAGTATTACCGGGAGCAGGACCCAGGAGCAGTACTTC
- | TRBJ2-3 | - | TRBV23-1 | CASSQSGRPKADTQYF | TGCGCCAGCAGTCAATCGGGCAGGCCAAAGGCAGATACGCAGTATTTT
- | TRBJ2-7 | - | TRBV19 | CATIIRDGTYEQYF | TGTGCCACCATTATTAGAGACGGGACCTACGAGCAGTACTTC
- | TRBJ2-1 | - | TRBV6-6 | CASSRGDSYNEQFF | TGTGCCAGCAGCAGGGGGGACTCCTACAATGAGCAGTTCTTC
- | TRBJ2-4 | - | TRBV6-5 | CASSRDMAKNIQYF | TGTGCCAGCAGTCGGGATATGGCCAAAAACATTCAGTACTTC
- | TRBJ2-1 | TRBD2 | TRBV4-2 | CASSQEGLLAGAANTYNEQFF | TGTGCCAGCAGCCAAGAGGGATTGCTAGCGGGGGCCGCCAATACCTACAATGAGCAGTTCTTC
- | TRBJ1-2 | TRBD1 | TRBV30 | CAGRQGLYGYTF | TGTGCCGGTCGACAGGGTCTCTATGGCTACACCTTC
- | TRBJ1-3 | - | TRBV4-1 | CASSHGQGSGNTIYF | TGCGCCAGCAGCCATGGTCAGGGGAGCGGAAACACCATATATTTT
- | TRBJ1-1 | - | TRBV14 | CASSQDRPGQSGTEAFF | TGTGCCAGCAGCCAAGATAGGCCAGGGCAGAGTGGAACTGAAGCTTTCTTT
- | TRBJ1-6 | - | TRBV4-2 | CASSQDRANSPLHF | TGTGCCAGCAGCCAAGATCGAGCAAATTCACCCCTCCACTTT
- | TRBJ1-1 | TRBD1 | TRBV25-1 | CASTPGQGSEAFF | TGTGCCAGCACCCCAGGACAGGGGAGTGAAGCTTTCTTT
- | TRBJ2-4 | - | TRBV19 | CASSMWTERAKNIQYF | TGTGCCAGTAGTATGTGGACAGAGAGGGCCAAAAACATTCAGTACTTC
- | TRBJ1-4 | TRBD1 | TRBV19 | CASSRQQGGEKLFF | TGTGCCAGTAGCCGTCAACAGGGGGGTGAAAAACTGTTTTTT
- | TRBJ1-2 | - | TRBV9 | CASSVQAVPNYGYTF | TGTGCCAGCAGCGTACAGGCAGTCCCTAACTATGGCTACACCTTC
- | TRBJ1-5 | TRBD1 | TRBV27 | CASSWTGDQPQHF | TGTGCCAGCAGCTGGACAGGGGATCAGCCCCAGCATTTT
few | TRBJ1-1 | - | TRBV6-1 | CASRGYLNTEAFF | TGTGCCAGCCGAGGGTACCTGAACACTGAAGCTTTCTTT
- | TRBJ1-5 | - | TRBV7-9 | CASSLAGGDNQPQHF | TGTGCCAGCAGCTTAGCGGGCGGGGACAATCAGCCCCAGCATTTT
- | TRBJ2-7 | TRBD1 | TRBV10-3 | CAISVSGTGDEQYF | TGTGCCATCAGTGTTTCCGGGACAGGGGATGAGCAGTACTTC
few | TRBJ2-7 | - | TRBV4-1 | CASSLEERSSYEQYF | TGCGCCAGCAGCCTGGAGGAGCGGTCTTCCTACGAGCAGTACTTC
- | TRBJ2-2 | - | TRBV25-1 | CASSESPAGFGELFF | TGTGCCAGCAGTGAATCGCCCGCCGGGTTCGGGGAGCTGTTTTTT
- | TRBJ2-3 | TRBD1 | TRBV9 | CASSATRDRVSDTQYF | TGTGCCAGCAGCGCGACCCGGGACAGGGTTTCAGATACGCAGTATTTT
- | TRBJ1-5 | TRBD1 | TRBV5-5 | CASSLRDRGFEPQHF | TGTGCCAGCAGCCTCCGGGACAGGGGGTTTGAGCCCCAGCATTTT
few | TRBJ2-3 | - | TRBV5-1 | CASSLEGGGFSGDTQYF | TGCGCCAGCAGCTTGGAGGGAGGGGGATTCAGTGGAGATACGCAGTATTTT
- | TRBJ2-3 | TRBD2 | TRBV5-1 | CASSFTLLAGTTDTQYF | TGCGCCAGCAGCTTCACTTTACTAGCGGGTACCACAGATACGCAGTATTTT
many | TRBJ2-7 | - | TRBV5-4 | CASSLAGAGAHEQYF | TGTGCCAGCAGCTTGGCCGGGGCAGGGGCCCACGAGCAGTACTTC
few | TRBJ1-1 | TRBD1 | TRBV4-2 | CASSQGGGGRNTEAFF | TGTGCCAGCAGCCAAGGAGGGGGCGGACGGAACACTGAAGCTTTCTTT